This T cell receptor (beta chain) was obtained from a study of beta chain features in type 1 diabetes. Study background: On cell yields, gender and age, patients and healthy donors were similar.

About this clone itself: Its antigen is undetermined.

Expressed TCRB transcripts were sequenced because the isolated RNA had all been reverse transcribed beforehand. Only in-frame clones appear in the TCRdb table, and some are missing; sequencing was by immunoSEQ multiplex PCR. The table has about 140,000 clones, about 10% seen once. Overall study findings and caveats: Naive, central memory and regulatory TCRB repertoires appeared more similar among patients than healthy donors. Researchers cautioned that cDNA sequencing could over-represent cells with high TCR expression.

With 5 bases removed from V and 2 bases from J, the gap between germline ends came to 13 bases. This CDR3 is built from 16 residues. Germline-derived CDR1 and CDR2 are SGHAT and FQNNGV. One heparinised draw of blood, averaging roughly 120 mL, came from each donor. The sample was naive CD4+ T cells from blood. The TCR comes from a man aged 18-30 years in good health. The V gene is TRBV11-2, the J gene TRBJ2-6; D possibly corresponds to TRBD2 (6 bases). The CDR3 nucleotides read TGTGCCAGCAGCCCTTTTTGGGGGGCTGGGGCCAACGTCCTGACTTTC. Translation: CASSPFWGAGANVLTF.